This T cell receptor (beta chain) was captured by sequencing in a study of type 1 and type 2 diabetes patients. Germline CDR1 and CDR2: GTSNPN and SVGIG (reference sequence). The CDR3 has 15 residues. V was clipped by 0 bases and J by 0 bases, with 8 bases between them. PCR was run on genomic DNA. Multiplex PCR with 30 forward and 13 reverse primers amplified the TCR beta CDR3. TCRdb reanalysed the multiplex PCR reads using MiXCR and keeps one entry per CDR3 protein. Of more than 250,000 distinct CDR3 sequences in the sample, around 47% are singletons; the top ten hold roughly an eighth. What was sequenced was peripheral blood mononuclear cells (PBMCs). The sequence came from a man aged 18-30 years with type 2 diabetes. The chain is built from TRBV30 and TRBJ1-4; perhaps TRBD1 as D (5 bases). CDR3 sequence: CAWSVGATTNEKLFF. As DNA, the CDR3 is TGTGCCTGGAGTGTCGGGGCAACAACTAATGAAAAACTGTTTTTT.